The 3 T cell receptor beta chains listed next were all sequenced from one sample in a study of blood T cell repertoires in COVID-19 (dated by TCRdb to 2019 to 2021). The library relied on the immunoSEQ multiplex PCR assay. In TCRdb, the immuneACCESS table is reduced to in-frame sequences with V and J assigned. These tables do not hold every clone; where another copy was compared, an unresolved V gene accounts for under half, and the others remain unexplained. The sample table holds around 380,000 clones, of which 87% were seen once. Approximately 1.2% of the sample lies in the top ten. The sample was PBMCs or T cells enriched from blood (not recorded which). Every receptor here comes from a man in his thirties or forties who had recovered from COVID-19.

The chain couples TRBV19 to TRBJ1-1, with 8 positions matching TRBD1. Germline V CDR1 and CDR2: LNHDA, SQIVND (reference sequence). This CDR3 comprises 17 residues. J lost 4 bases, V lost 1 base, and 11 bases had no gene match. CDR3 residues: CASSIVSRGQGLTEAFF. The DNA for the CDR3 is TGTGCCAGTAGTATAGTCTCCCGAGGACAGGGCCTCACTGAAGCTTTCTTT.

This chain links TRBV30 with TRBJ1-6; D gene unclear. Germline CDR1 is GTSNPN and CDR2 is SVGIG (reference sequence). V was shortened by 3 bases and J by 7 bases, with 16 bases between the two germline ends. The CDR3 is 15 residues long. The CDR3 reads CAWRFGGLPNSPLHF. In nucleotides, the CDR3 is TGTGCCTGGAGGTTCGGCGGGCTCCCCAATTCACCCCTCCACTTT. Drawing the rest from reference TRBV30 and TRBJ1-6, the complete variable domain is SQTIHQWPATLVQPVGSPLSLECTVEGTSNPNLYWYRQAAGRGLQLLFYSVGIGQISSEVPQNLSASRPQDRQFILSSKKLLLSDSGFYLCAWRFGGLPNSPLHFGNGTRLTVT.

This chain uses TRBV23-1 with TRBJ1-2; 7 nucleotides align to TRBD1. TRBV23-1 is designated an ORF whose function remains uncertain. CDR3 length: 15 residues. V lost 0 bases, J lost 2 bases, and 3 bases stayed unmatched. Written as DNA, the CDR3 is TGCGCCAGCAGTCAATCGCCGGGACAGAACTATGGCTACACCTTC. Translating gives CASSQSPGQNYGYTF.